This T cell receptor (beta chain) was identified in a study of blood T cell repertoires in COVID-19. Original data processing: Estimation of nucleated cell counts relied on the amplification of reference gene primers. The repertoire was sequenced with immunoSEQ multiplex PCR; TCRdb's copy has only in-frame clones and lacks some. V and J calls and clone size are given by that table; D and trimming were obtained from the DNA. The sample records 60,000 to 80,000 clones, around 80% being singletons. V was pared by 1 base and J by 5 bases, with 9 bases between. Germline values: CDR1 SEHNR, CDR2 FQNEAQ (reference sequence). The CDR3 is 13 amino acids.

V usage is TRBV7-9 and J usage is TRBJ2-7, with a possible D match to TRBD2 (6 bases). The sequenced sample was peripheral blood. This TCR derives from a man in his forties or fifties with COVID-19, enrolled during active disease. CDR3 nucleotide sequence: TGTGCCAGCAGCTTAGAGGCGGGACACGAGCAGTACTTC. This gives the protein CASSLEAGHEQYF.